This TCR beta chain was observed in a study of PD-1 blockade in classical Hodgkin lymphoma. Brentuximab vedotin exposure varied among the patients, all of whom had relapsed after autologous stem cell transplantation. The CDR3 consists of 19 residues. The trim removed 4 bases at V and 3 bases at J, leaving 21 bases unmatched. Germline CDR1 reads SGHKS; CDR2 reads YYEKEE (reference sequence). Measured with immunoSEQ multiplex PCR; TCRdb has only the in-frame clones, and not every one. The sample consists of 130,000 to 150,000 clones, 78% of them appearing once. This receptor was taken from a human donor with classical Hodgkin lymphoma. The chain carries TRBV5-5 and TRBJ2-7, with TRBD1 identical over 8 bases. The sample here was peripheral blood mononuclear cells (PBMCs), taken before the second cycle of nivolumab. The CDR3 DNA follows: TGTGCCAGCAGCCCGGCCGGGACAGGATCCAGTCGGGGCCTCTACGAGCAGTACTTC. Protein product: CASSPAGTGSSRGLYEQYF.